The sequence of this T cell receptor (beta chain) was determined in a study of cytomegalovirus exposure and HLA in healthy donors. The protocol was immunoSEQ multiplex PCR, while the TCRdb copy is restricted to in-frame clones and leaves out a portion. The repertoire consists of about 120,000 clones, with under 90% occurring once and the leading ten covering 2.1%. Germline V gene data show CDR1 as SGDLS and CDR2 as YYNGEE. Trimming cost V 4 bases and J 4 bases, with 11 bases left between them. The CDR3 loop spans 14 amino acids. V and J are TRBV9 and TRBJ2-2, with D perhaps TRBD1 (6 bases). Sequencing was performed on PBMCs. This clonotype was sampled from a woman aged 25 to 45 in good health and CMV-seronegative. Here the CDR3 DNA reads TGTGCCAGCAGCACAGGACAGTTCACCGGGGAGCTGTTTTTT. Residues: CASSTGQFTGELFF.